A single sample gave rise to the 18 T cell receptor beta chains below, sequenced in a study of blood T cell repertoires in COVID-19 (dated by TCRdb to 2018 to 2020). The method was the immunoSEQ multiplex PCR assay. Sourced from immuneACCESS, this table was stored by TCRdb with only in-frame sequences that have V and J called. A share of the clones is absent; for the studies checked, an unresolved V gene accounts for under half, and the remainder has no known explanation. For this sample there are some 120,000 clones; almost 70% appear just once. The top ten clonotypes cover 2% to 2.5% of the sample. Source material: peripheral blood. These receptor sequences come from a woman in her seventies with acute or convalescent COVID-19.

The chain has TRBV7-2 and TRBJ1-1; possibly TRBD1 for D (5 bases). The length of the CDR3 is 14 residues. V was shortened by 5 bases and J by 5 bases, with 15 bases between the two germline ends. Per the germline V gene, CDR1 is SGHTA and CDR2 is FQGNSA. This CDR3 reads CASSPQGALTEAFF. The CDR3 DNA reads TGTGCCAGCAGCCCCCAGGGCGCATTGACTGAAGCTTTCTTT.

This clone was seen at least ten times. The chain has TRBV4-1 and TRBJ1-2, with 7 nucleotides matching TRBD1. This CDR3 spans 16 amino acids. Germline CDR1 and CDR2: MGHRA and YSYEKL. The J segment lost 3 bases and the V segment lost 0 bases, leaving 7 bases of the junction unmatched. As DNA, the CDR3 is TGCGCCAGCAGCCAAGATCTGGAGACAGGGTACTATGGCTACACCTTC. It is translated as CASSQDLETGYYGYTF.

The sample holds a few counts of this clone. Other DNA sequences in the same sample also yield this CDR3. The chain has TRBV3-1 (or the pseudogene TRBV3-2) and TRBJ1-1; D possibly corresponds to TRBD1 (6 bases). Germline CDR1 LGHDT, CDR2 YNNKEL (reference sequence). V shed 3 bases and J shed 5 bases, with 10 bases lying between them. This CDR3 has 13 amino acids. The CDR3 region has the DNA TGTGCCAGCAGCCAGGGGGCGCGGACTGAAGCTTTCTTT. It is translated as CASSQGARTEAFF.

The chain recombines TRBV19 with TRBJ2-5; 9 nucleotides align to TRBD2. CDR1 and CDR2 (germline): LNHDA, SQIVND (reference sequence). V shed 7 bases and J 5 bases; nucleotides not matched to a gene: 11. This CDR3 contains 15 residues. The CDR3 DNA follows: TGTGCCAGTACCGCCGGAGAGCGGGAGGTGGAGACCCAGTACTTC. It specifies CASTAGEREVETQYF.

The chain joins TRBV6-1 to TRBJ1-3; unclear D gene. This CDR3 has 18 residues. Germline CDR1 MNHNS, CDR2 SASEGT. Trimming removed 0 bases from V and 0 bases from J, with 15 bases in between. The CDR3 protein is CASSEAAGGAASGNTIYF. In DNA form, the CDR3 reads TGTGCCAGCAGTGAAGCAGCGGGCGGCGCAGCCTCTGGAAACACCATATATTTT.

The J gene is TRBJ2-3, the V gene TRBV9; 11 positions agree with TRBD2. There are 15 residues in the CDR3. The germline V gene has CDR1 SGDLS and CDR2 YYNGEE. V shed 2 bases, J shed 2 bases, and the junction held 1 base outside the gene matches. CDR3 nucleotide sequence: TGTGCCAGCAGCGTGACTAGCGGGGTCACAGATACGCAGTATTTT. This translates into CASSVTSGVTDTQYF.

The V call is TRBV6-2 or TRBV6-3, the J call TRBJ2-1; 12 bases fit TRBD2. The CDR3 totals 20 residues. Trimming cost V 0 bases and J 1 base; bases outside gene matches: 10. The germline gives CDR1 MNHEY, CDR2 SVGEGT. Written as DNA, the CDR3 is TGTGCCAGCAGTTACTCCTCACTAGCGGGGGGTTTGAGTTCCTACAATGAGCAGTTCTTC. Its translation is CASSYSSLAGGLSSYNEQFF.

This clone occurred a few times. The chain joins TRBV25-1 to TRBJ2-2; a possible D gene is TRBD1 (5 bases). The CDR3 spans 17 residues. The V gene's germline CDR1 is MGHDK and CDR2 SYGVNS. Trimming shortened V by 3 bases and J by 1 base, and 15 bases separated the two germline ends. The CDR3 DNA follows: TGTGCCAGCAGTGACCTAAAGGACACGCTGAACACCGGGGAGCTGTTTTTT. Translated, it gives CASSDLKDTLNTGELFF.

This chain uses TRBV9 with TRBJ2-7; a weak D match, TRBD2 (5 bases). The germline V gene encodes CDR1 SGDLS and CDR2 YYNGEE. The CDR3 extends over 12 amino acids. V was shortened by 0 bases and J by 4 bases, with 5 bases between the two germline ends. The CDR3: CASSVGGYEQYF. The CDR3 coding sequence is TGTGCCAGCAGCGTAGGAGGGTACGAGCAGTACTTC. Full variable domain (outside the CDR3, taken from reference TRBV9 and TRBJ2-7): DSGVTQTPKHLITATGQRVTLRCSPRSGDLSVYWYQQSLDQGLQFLIQYYNGEERAKGNILERFSAQQFPDLHSELNLSSLELGDSALYFCASSVGGYEQYFGPGTRLTVT.

V is TRBV6-1 and J is TRBJ2-5; no reliable D call. The CDR3 sequence is 15 residues long. V lost 2 bases to trimming and J lost 0 bases, with 10 bases between them. Germline CDR1 reads MNHNS; CDR2 reads SASEGT. CDR3 sequence reads: CASSEYPVYQETQYF. CDR3 nucleotides: TGTGCCAGCAGTGAATATCCGGTGTACCAAGAGACCCAGTACTTC.

The J gene is TRBJ2-2, the V gene TRBV2; D ambiguous. The V gene's germline CDR1 is SNHLY and CDR2 FYNNEI. The ends were cut back, 3 bases at V and 5 bases at J, with 10 bases in the middle. The CDR3 is made up of 14 amino acids. The CDR3 nucleotides are TGTGCCAGCAGTGATAGTGTGGTTACCGGGGAGCTGTTTTTT. It codes for CASSDSVVTGELFF.

The rearrangement joins TRBV5-1 to TRBJ2-1; TRBD2 matches at 11 bases. Germline CDR1 reads SGHRS; CDR2 reads YFSETQ. J gave up 9 bases and V 4 bases, and 9 bases lay outside the gene matches. The CDR3 totals 15 residues. This chain's CDR3 is CASSLSGRASSEQFF. The CDR3 DNA is TGCGCCAGCAGCCTTAGCGGGAGGGCCTCCAGTGAGCAGTTCTTC. Supplemented by reference TRBV5-1 and TRBJ2-1, the full variable domain reads KAGVTQTPRYLIKTRGQQVTLSCSPISGHRSVSWYQQTPGQGLQFLFEYFSETQRNKGNFPGRFSGRQFSNSRSEMNVSTLELGDSALYLCASSLSGRASSEQFFGPGTRLTVL.

The chain is built from TRBV30 and TRBJ1-1; D uncertain. There are 11 residues in the CDR3. Trimming pared 4 bases from V and 10 bases from J, leaving 13 bases between. Germline V CDR1 and CDR2: GTSNPN, SVGIG (reference sequence). Here the CDR3 DNA reads TGTGCCTGGAAGACCCCCGGCGGAGCTTTCTTT. This translates into CAWKTPGGAFF.

Note on this clone: Distinct nucleotide sequences in the sample also encode this CDR3. The V and J genes are TRBV5-1 and TRBJ1-2; a weak D match, TRBD1 (6 bases). CDR1 and CDR2 from the germline V gene are SGHRS and YFSETQ. Trimming took off 0 bases at V and 3 bases at J, with 6 bases between the two ends. The CDR3 extends over 13 amino acids. The CDR3 spells CASSLDRDYGYTF. CDR3 DNA sequence: TGCGCCAGCAGCTTGGACAGGGACTATGGCTACACCTTC.

CDR3 nucleotide sequence: TGTGCCAGCAGCTTGGGAGTGCAGGGAAACTATGGCTACACCTTC. Residues: CASSLGVQGNYGYTF. The V call is TRBV5-5, the J call TRBJ1-2, with a possible D match to TRBD1 (5 bases). The CDR3 length is 15 residues. V was clipped by 0 bases and J by 2 bases, with 11 bases between them. Germline CDR1 is SGHKS and CDR2 is YYEKEE (reference sequence).

The chain recombines TRBV2 with TRBJ1-2; maybe TRBD1 (5 bases). CDR3 size: 14 residues. With 5 bases removed from V and 4 bases from J, the gap between germline ends came to 14 bases. Germline V gene sequence: CDR1 SNHLY, CDR2 FYNNEI. CDR3 coding DNA: TGTGCCAGCAGTCCAGGGACGCGGGGCTATGGCTACACCTTC. Amino acid sequence: CASSPGTRGYGYTF.

The sample holds one count of this clone. The chain combines TRBV7-8 with TRBJ2-7, with TRBD1 matching over 8 bases. V dropped 5 bases and J dropped 6; count of bases not matched to a gene: 3. CDR1 is SGHVS and CDR2 is FQNEAQ in the germline V gene. The CDR3 loop spans 12 amino acids. In DNA, the CDR3 is TGTGCCAGCAGCGGGGACAGGAGCGAGCAGTACTTC. It encodes CASSGDRSEQYF.

The chain has TRBV7-6 and TRBJ2-3; D remains ambiguous. Deletions cut 5 bases from V and 2 bases from J, with 11 bases between. The CDR3 loop spans 14 amino acids. CDR1 and CDR2 (germline): SGHVS, FNYEAQ. The CDR3, as DNA: TGTGCCAGCAGCCAGACCGCGGCCACAGATACGCAGTATTTT. It is translated as CASSQTAATDTQYF. Full variable domain (missing parts from reference TRBV7-6 and TRBJ2-3): GAGVSQSPRYKVTKRGQDVALRCDPISGHVSLYWYRQALGQGPEFLTYFNYEAQQDKSGLPNDRFSAERPEGSISTLTIQRTEQRDSAMYRCASSQTAATDTQYFGPGTRLTVL.